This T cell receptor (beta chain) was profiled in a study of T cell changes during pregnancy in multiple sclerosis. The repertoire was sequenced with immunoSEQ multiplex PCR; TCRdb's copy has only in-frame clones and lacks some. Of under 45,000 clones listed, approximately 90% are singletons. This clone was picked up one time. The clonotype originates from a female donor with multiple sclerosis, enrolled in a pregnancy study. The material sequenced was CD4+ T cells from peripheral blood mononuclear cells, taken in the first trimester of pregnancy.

The CDR3 DNA sequence: TGTGCCAGCAATGGGGCCTCCGCCGGCTACACCTTC. Amino acids: CASNGASAGYTF. V is TRBV6-5 and J is TRBJ1-2, with a weak D call TRBD1 (5 bases). The V and J ends lost 7 bases and 8 bases respectively, with 14 bases between them. This CDR3 has 12 amino acids. Germline V gives CDR1 MNHEY, CDR2 SVGAGI.